These T cell receptor beta chains were read from a single sample in a study of cytomegalovirus exposure and HLA in healthy donors. The table came from immunoSEQ multiplex PCR; TCRdb's copy has only in-frame clones and leaves some out. The repertoire includes roughly 230,000 clones, nearly 95% of them detected once, and around 1.7% sits in the top ten. Sequenced: PBMCs. The receptors stem from a girl aged 2 to 9 in good health and CMV-seronegative. The CDR3 runs from the conserved cysteine through the conserved F or W. Fields, in order: V gene, clone size, J gene, D gene, CDR3 protein, CDR3 DNA. D genes are given only for firm matches. Expanded clones are given a class, and other clones once, few, many or no size at all.

TRBV5-4	-	TRBJ2-7	TRBD2	CASSIGTSTSYEQYF	TGTGCCAGCAGCATCGGGACTAGCACGTCCTACGAGCAGTACTTC
TRBV27	-	TRBJ1-2	-	CATWGALDYGYTF	TGTGCCACCTGGGGAGCGCTTGACTATGGCTACACCTTC
TRBV25-1	once	TRBJ2-1	-	CASSERDRGRIGNEQFF	TGTGCCAGCAGTGAAAGAGATAGGGGCCGTATTGGGAATGAGCAGTTCTTC
TRBV10-2	-	TRBJ2-3	-	CASSESSGSTDTQYF	TGCGCCAGCAGTGAGTCTTCCGGTAGCACAGATACGCAGTATTTT
TRBV5-1	-	TRBJ2-7	TRBD2	CASSLELASGYEQYF	TGCGCCAGCAGCTTGGAATTAGCTAGCGGCTACGAGCAGTACTTC
TRBV18	-	TRBJ2-1	TRBD2	CASSPLGGESSYNEQFF	TGTGCCAGCTCACCACTCGGGGGGGAAAGCTCCTACAATGAGCAGTTCTTC
TRBV7-2	-	TRBJ2-1	TRBD2	CASSPNAGGVPYNEQFF	TGTGCCAGCAGCCCCAACGCGGGGGGAGTCCCCTACAATGAGCAGTTCTTC
TRBV4-2	-	TRBJ1-2	-	CASSQEGEGREGYTF	TGTGCCAGCAGCCAAGAGGGGGAGGGGCGGGAAGGCTACACCTTC
TRBV30	-	TRBJ2-1	-	CAWSQDSYNEQFF	TGTGCCTGGAGTCAAGACAGCTACAATGAGCAGTTCTTC
TRBV25-1	-	TRBJ1-4	-	CASSAPPDTLPEKLFF	TGTGCCAGCAGTGCCCCCCCGGACACTCTACCCGAAAAACTGTTTTTT
TRBV2	-	TRBJ1-4	-	CATTRETNEKLFF	TGTGCCACAACTAGGGAAACTAATGAAAAACTGTTTTTT
TRBV6-4	-	TRBJ2-3	TRBD2	CASSAGGPADTQYF	TGTGCCAGCAGTGCGGGAGGGCCGGCAGATACGCAGTATTTT
TRBV19	-	TRBJ1-5	-	CASTRTASNQPQHF	TGTGCCAGTACTCGGACAGCTAGCAATCAGCCCCAGCATTTT
TRBV28	-	TRBJ2-6	-	CASSLSRELPSGANVLTF	TGTGCCAGCAGTTTATCGAGGGAGCTACCCTCTGGGGCCAACGTCCTGACTTTC
TRBV7-9	-	TRBJ1-2	-	CASSSAPTSGYTF	TGTGCCAGCAGCTCAGCCCCGACAAGTGGCTACACCTTC
TRBV27	-	TRBJ2-7	TRBD1	CASRPGTGEYEQYF	TGTGCCAGCAGGCCCGGGACAGGGGAGTACGAGCAGTACTTC
TRBV28	-	TRBJ1-3	-	CVSSFRGTGNTIYF	TGTGTCAGCAGTTTCCGAGGTACTGGAAACACCATATATTTT
TRBV5-1	-	TRBJ2-5	-	CASSFLAAAEGTQYF	TGCGCCAGCAGCTTCCTAGCAGCGGCCGAAGGGACCCAGTACTTC
TRBV30	-	TRBJ2-5	TRBD2	CAWSGLIAGGAGETQYF	TGTGCCTGGAGTGGCCTGATAGCGGGGGGCGCCGGAGAGACCCAGTACTTC
TRBV5-1	once	TRBJ2-3	TRBD1	CASSLAVGTGGSDTQYF	TGCGCCAGCAGCTTGGCGGTAGGGACAGGGGGCTCCGATACGCAGTATTTT
TRBV10-3	few	TRBJ2-7	TRBD2	CAISQLAGREEQYF	TGTGCCATCAGTCAGCTAGCGGGGCGTGAGGAGCAGTACTTC
TRBV4-1	few	TRBJ2-7	-	CASSQVATVYEQYF	TGCGCCAGCAGCCAAGTAGCGACCGTCTACGAGCAGTACTTC
TRBV25-1	-	TRBJ1-6	-	CASSETGSPLHF	TGTGCCAGCAGTGAAACGGGATCACCCCTCCACTTT
TRBV18	-	TRBJ1-2	TRBD1	CASSPRDRLEDGYTF	TGTGCCAGCTCTCCTCGGGACAGGCTGGAAGATGGCTACACCTTC
TRBV6-5	-	TRBJ1-5	TRBD1	CASGTGVNQPQHF	TGTGCCAGCGGGACAGGGGTTAATCAGCCCCAGCATTTT
TRBV6-6	-	TRBJ2-1	TRBD2	CASRQTSVDYNEQFF	TGTGCCAGCAGACAGACTAGCGTGGATTATAATGAGCAGTTCTTC
TRBV6-5	-	TRBJ2-2	TRBD1	CASSYSRDRGDGELFF	TGTGCCAGCAGTTACTCCCGGGACAGGGGAGACGGGGAGCTGTTTTTT
TRBV9	once	TRBJ1-2	-	CASSVGGYGYTF	TGTGCCAGCAGCGTAGGCGGCTATGGCTACACCTTC
TRBV10-2	-	TRBJ2-7	TRBD1	CASRDRGSYEQYF	TGCGCCAGCAGAGACAGGGGCTCCTACGAGCAGTACTTC
TRBV5-1	few	TRBJ2-1	-	CASRGDTGGITYNEQFF	TGCGCCAGCAGGGGCGATACTGGCGGGATTACCTACAATGAGCAGTTCTTC
TRBV6-1	-	TRBJ2-1	TRBD2	CASSARTPGGYNEQFF	TGTGCCAGCAGTGCCAGGACCCCGGGGGGTTACAATGAGCAGTTCTTC
TRBV7-3	-	TRBJ1-6	TRBD1	CASSSGQGGGSPLHF	TGTGCCAGCAGCTCCGGACAGGGGGGTGGGTCACCCCTCCACTTT
TRBV7-6	-	TRBJ2-7	TRBD1	CASSLAQTGNYEQYF	TGTGCCAGCAGCTTAGCGCAGACAGGGAACTACGAGCAGTACTTC